This entry lists 10 T cell receptor beta chains sequenced from one sample in a study of beta chain features in type 1 diabetes. The isolated RNA, all of it, was reverse transcribed, so expressed TCRB transcripts were what got sequenced. The protocol was immunoSEQ multiplex PCR, while the TCRdb copy is restricted to in-frame clones and leaves out a portion. The profile shows 220,000 or so clones, around 65% of them singletons. The sequencing input was naive CD4+ T cells from blood. The receptor source for this set is a man younger than 45 in good health.

The chain has TRBV7-2 and TRBJ2-3; 7 bases match TRBD2. V lost 5 bases to trimming and J lost 8 bases; unmatched junction nucleotides: 4. Looked up from germline, CDR1 is SGHTA and CDR2 is FQGNSA. This CDR3 region has 12 residues. The CDR3 region is CASSLGGGTQYF. CDR3 coding DNA: TGTGCCAGCAGCCTGGGCGGGGGTACGCAGTATTTT. Drawing the rest from reference TRBV7-2 and TRBJ2-3, the complete variable domain is GAGVSQSPSNKVTEKGKDVELRCDPISGHTALYWYRQSLGQGLEFLIYFQGNSAPDKSGLPSDRFSAERTGGSVSTLTIQRTQQEDSAVYLCASSLGGGTQYFGPGTRLTVL.

The J gene is TRBJ2-7, the V gene TRBV28; either TRBD1 or TRBD2 may fit D (5 bases each). Trimming took 4 bases from V and 4 from J, leaving 11 bases between them. This CDR3 region has 13 residues. Germline V gene sequence: CDR1 MDHEN, CDR2 SYDVKM. The CDR3 DNA is TGTGCCAGCAGTTCCGGGACCGTATACGAGCAGTACTTC. Amino acids: CASSSGTVYEQYF. Together with reference TRBV28 and TRBJ2-7, the CDR3 gives the full variable domain: DVKVTQSSRYLVKRTGEKVFLECVQDMDHENMFWYRQDPGLGLRLIYFSYDVKMKEKGDIPEGYSVSREKKERFSLILESASTNQTSMYLCASSSGTVYEQYFGPGTRLTVT.

The chain combines TRBV30 with TRBJ2-3; 8 bases line up with TRBD1. V was pared by 0 bases and J by 3 bases, with 8 bases of the junction left unmatched. There are 16 residues in the CDR3. The germline V gene encodes CDR1 GTSNPN and CDR2 SVGIG (reference sequence). The CDR3 spells CAWSVGGRGQTDTQYF. CDR3 DNA sequence: TGTGCCTGGAGTGTAGGGGGCAGGGGGCAAACAGATACGCAGTATTTT. Using reference TRBV30 and TRBJ2-3 for the parts outside the CDR3, the full variable domain is SQTIHQWPATLVQPVGSPLSLECTVEGTSNPNLYWYRQAAGRGLQLLFYSVGIGQISSEVPQNLSASRPQDRQFILSSKKLLLSDSGFYLCAWSVGGRGQTDTQYFGPGTRLTVL.

The chain carries TRBV7-9 and TRBJ2-5, with TRBD2 matching over 14 bases. The CDR3 has 19 residues. CDR1 SEHNR and CDR2 FQNEAQ come from the germline V gene (reference sequence). Trimming cost V 5 bases and J 5 bases; bases outside gene matches: 16. DNA for the CDR3: TGTGCCAGCAGCCCGGGACTAGCGGGAGAATCTGGTTTTAGGGAGACCCAGTACTTC. This encodes CASSPGLAGESGFRETQYF.

In its sample, this clone was seen a few times. The chain couples TRBV7-2 to TRBJ1-2; D is uncertain. The CDR3 contains 16 residues. CDR1 is SGHTA and CDR2 is FQGNSA in the germline V gene. V was clipped by 0 bases and J by 4 bases, with 15 bases between them. The CDR3 DNA follows: TGTGCCAGCAGCTTAGCGAAAAGAGGGAGTCCCTATGGCTACACCTTC. Residues: CASSLAKRGSPYGYTF.

The chain joins TRBV4-3 to TRBJ2-1; D call uncertain. The length of the CDR3 is 15 residues. V lost 1 base and J lost 8, with 15 bases in between. The germline V gene has CDR1 LGHNA and CDR2 YSLEER. The chain's CDR3 is CASSQVSFRYDEQFF. DNA of the CDR3: TGCGCCAGCAGCCAAGTGAGCTTTCGGTACGATGAGCAGTTCTTC.

The genes are TRBV4-3 and TRBJ2-6; D assignment may be TRBD1 or TRBD2 (5 bases each). The CDR3 spans 16 residues. With 5 bases removed from V and 4 bases from J, the gap between germline ends came to 15 bases. CDR1 and CDR2 from the germline V gene are LGHNA and YSLEER. The CDR3 sequence is CASSRSRESGANVLTF. The CDR3 DNA is TGCGCCAGCAGCAGAAGCAGGGAGTCCGGGGCCAACGTCCTGACTTTC.

This clone was recorded a few times. The chain couples TRBV29-1 to TRBJ1-4; D is undetermined. CDR1 SQVTM and CDR2 ANQGSEA come from the germline V gene. The CDR3 sequence is 12 residues long. Trimming took off 6 bases at V and 6 bases at J, with 11 bases between the two ends. The CDR3 spells CSVESEYEKLFF. For the CDR3, the DNA is TGCAGCGTGGAGTCCGAATATGAAAAACTGTTTTTT.

The rearrangement links TRBV4-2 to TRBJ1-2; possible D gene TRBD1, 6 bases. With 2 bases removed from V and 2 bases from J, the gap between germline ends came to 15 bases. Germline V gene lookup returns CDR1 LGHNA and CDR2 YNFKEQ. The CDR3 spans 16 residues. The CDR3 is CASSQPQGLVNYGYTF. CDR3 coding DNA: TGTGCCAGCAGCCAACCACAGGGATTAGTAAACTATGGCTACACCTTC.

The J gene is TRBJ2-7, the V gene TRBV19; D perhaps matches TRBD1 (6 bases). Germline V gene data show CDR1 as LNHDA and CDR2 as SQIVND (reference sequence). This CDR3 has 13 amino acids. Trimming took 5 bases from V and 7 from J, leaving 15 bases between them. CDR3 loop: CASSPQGRWEQYF. As DNA, the CDR3 is TGTGCCAGTAGTCCACAGGGACGGTGGGAGCAGTACTTC.